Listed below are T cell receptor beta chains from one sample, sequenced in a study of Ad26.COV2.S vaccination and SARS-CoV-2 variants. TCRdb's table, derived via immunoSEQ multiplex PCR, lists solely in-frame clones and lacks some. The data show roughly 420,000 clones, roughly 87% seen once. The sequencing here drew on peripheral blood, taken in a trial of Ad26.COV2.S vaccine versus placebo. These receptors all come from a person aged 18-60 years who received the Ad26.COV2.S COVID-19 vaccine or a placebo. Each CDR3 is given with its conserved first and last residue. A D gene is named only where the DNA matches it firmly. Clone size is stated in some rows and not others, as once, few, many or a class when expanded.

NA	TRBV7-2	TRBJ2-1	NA	TGTGCCAGCAGCCCCCTCAGGGGAAGGTCCTACAATGAGCAGTTCTTC	CASSPLRGRSYNEQFF
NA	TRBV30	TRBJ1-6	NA	TGTGCCTGGGGGATGAAACCCCTCCACTTT	CAWGMKPLHF
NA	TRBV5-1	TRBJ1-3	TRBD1	TGCGCCAGCAGCCGGACAGGTCTGAATCAGGGAAACACCATATATTTT	CASSRTGLNQGNTIYF
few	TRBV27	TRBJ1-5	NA	TGTGCCAGCAGCGACCTTTATAGCAATCAGCCCCAGCATTTT	CASSDLYSNQPQHF
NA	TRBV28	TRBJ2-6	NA	TGTGCCAGCAGTTCGGCATCTGGGGCCAACGTCCTGACTTTC	CASSSASGANVLTF
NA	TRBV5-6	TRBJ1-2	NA	TGTGCCAGCAGCTTGTGGGAGAGCACGGGCGGCTACACCTTC	CASSLWESTGGYTF
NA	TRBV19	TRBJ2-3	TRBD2	TGTGCCAGTATGGGACTAGCGGGGGCTTTCACAGATACGCAGTATTTT	CASMGLAGAFTDTQYF
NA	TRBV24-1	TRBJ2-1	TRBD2	TGTGCCACCAGTGACCGTAGCGGGAGCTCCCGGGATGAGCAGTTCTTC	CATSDRSGSSRDEQFF
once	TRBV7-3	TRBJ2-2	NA	TGTGCCAGCAGCTTAAGGGGGTCCGGGGAGCTGTTTTTT	CASSLRGSGELFF
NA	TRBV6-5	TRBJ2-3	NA	TGTGCCAGCAGTTATTCGTCAGATACGCAGTATTTT	CASSYSSDTQYF
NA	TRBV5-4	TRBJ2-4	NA	TGTGCCAGCAGCTTCAACAGACGGGAGAGCGACATTCAGTACTTC	CASSFNRRESDIQYF
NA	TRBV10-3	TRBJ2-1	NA	TGTGCCATCAGCGCTGACAGCAATGAGCAGTTCTTC	CAISADSNEQFF
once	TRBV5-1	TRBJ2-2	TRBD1	TGCGCCAGCAGCTTAAGTTACAGGGGCGGCACCGGGGAGCTGTTTTTT	CASSLSYRGGTGELFF
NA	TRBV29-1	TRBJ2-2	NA	TGCAGCGTGGCTAACAGAGCTTCGAACACCGGGGAGCTGTTTTTT	CSVANRASNTGELFF
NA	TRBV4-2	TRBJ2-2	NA	TGTGCCAGCACCCCAGGGGAAGGGGGGGACACCGGGGAGCTGTTTTTT	CASTPGEGGDTGELFF
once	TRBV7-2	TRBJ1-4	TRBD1	TGTGCCAGCAGTTTCACGGGACAGGGGGATGAAAAACTGTTTTTT	CASSFTGQGDEKLFF
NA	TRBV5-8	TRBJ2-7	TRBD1	TGTGCCAGCAGCTTCACAGGGGGCTTCGAGCAGTACTTC	CASSFTGGFEQYF
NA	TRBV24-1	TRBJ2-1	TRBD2	TGTGCCACCAGTGACCCAACTAGCGGAGATTACAATGAGCAGTTCTTC	CATSDPTSGDYNEQFF
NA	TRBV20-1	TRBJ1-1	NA	TGCAGTGCTAGTCGGTCCCGAGGCTCCACTGAAGCTTTCTTT	CSASRSRGSTEAFF
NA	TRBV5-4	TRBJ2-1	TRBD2	TGTGCCAGCAGCCTTACTAGCGGGGAGGGGAATGAGCAGTTCTTC	CASSLTSGEGNEQFF
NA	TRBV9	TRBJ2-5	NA	TGTGCCAGCTGGCTTCGGGGGACCCAGTACTTC	CASWLRGTQYF
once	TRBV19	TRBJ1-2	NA	TGTGCCAGTAGTATTACGGCTCTCTATGGCTACACCTTC	CASSITALYGYTF
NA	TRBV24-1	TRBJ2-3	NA	TGTGCCACCAGTGATTTTTGGGCTAGTGGGGGCACAGATACGCAGTATTTT	CATSDFWASGGTDTQYF
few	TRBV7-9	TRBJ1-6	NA	TGTGCCAGCAGCTTAGGTCCCTACCAGGGGAAGAATTCACCCCTCCACTTT	CASSLGPYQGKNSPLHF
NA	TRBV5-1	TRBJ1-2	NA	TGCGCCAGCAGCCCGGTGGGCGTTTCCAGTGGCTACACCTTC	CASSPVGVSSGYTF
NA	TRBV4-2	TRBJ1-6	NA	TGTGCCAGCAGCCAAGAGTGGAGATCACCCCTCCACTTT	CASSQEWRSPLHF
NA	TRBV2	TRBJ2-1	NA	TGTGCCAGCAGTGGGGCACGGGCAAATGAGCAGTTCTTC	CASSGARANEQFF
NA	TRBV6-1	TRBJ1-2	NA	TGTGCCAGCAGTTTCGGGACGTCGGCAAGCTACACCTTC	CASSFGTSASYTF
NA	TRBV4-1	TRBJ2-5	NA	TGCGCCAGTACCTTGGGGCTGGCCCAAGAGACCCAGTACTTC	CASTLGLAQETQYF
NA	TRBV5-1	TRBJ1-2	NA	TGCGCCAGCAGCTCCGGCGATGAAATGGGAAGTATCTACACCTTC	CASSSGDEMGSIYTF
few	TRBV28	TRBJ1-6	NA	TGTGCCAGCAGTTCCCCGGGCCTATTCGGGGATTCACCCCTCCACTTT	CASSSPGLFGDSPLHF
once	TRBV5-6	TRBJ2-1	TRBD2	TGTGCCAGCAGCTGGGGACTAGCGGGGCCTAGCTCCTACAATGAGCAGTTCTTC	CASSWGLAGPSSYNEQFF
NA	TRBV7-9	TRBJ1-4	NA	TGTGCCAGTCGGGACATCGGGTATGAAAAACTGTTTTTT	CASRDIGYEKLFF
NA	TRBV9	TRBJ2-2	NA	TGTGCCAGCAGCCCCCGCTCACGGAACACCGGGGAGCTGTTTTTT	CASSPRSRNTGELFF
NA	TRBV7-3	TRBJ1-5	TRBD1	TGTGCCAGCAGCCGACGAACAGGGGTGTCTCAGCCCCAGCATTTT	CASSRRTGVSQPQHF
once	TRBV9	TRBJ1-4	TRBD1	TGTGCCAGCAGCGTCTCGGGACAGGATGAAAAACTGTTTTTT	CASSVSGQDEKLFF
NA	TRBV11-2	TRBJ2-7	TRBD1	TGTGCCAGCAGCTTGGGGACAGGTTACTACGAGCAGTACTTC	CASSLGTGYYEQYF
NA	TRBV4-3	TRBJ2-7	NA	TGCGCCAGCAGCACGAACCGACGATACGAGCAGTACTTC	CASSTNRRYEQYF
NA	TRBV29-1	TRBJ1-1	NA	TGCAGCGTCCGATACACGATCCTGAACACTGAAGCTTTCTTT	CSVRYTILNTEAFF
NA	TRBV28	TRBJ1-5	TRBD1	TGTGCCAGCAGCTTTAACAGGGGGCAACAGCCCCAGCATTTT	CASSFNRGQQPQHF
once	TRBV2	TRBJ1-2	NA	TGTGCCAGCAGTGATGGGTCGGGTTGGGGTAGAGGCGGCTACACCTTC	CASSDGSGWGRGGYTF
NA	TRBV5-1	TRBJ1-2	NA	TGCGCCAGCAGCGCGGAGGGCGGCTATGGCTACACCTTC	CASSAEGGYGYTF
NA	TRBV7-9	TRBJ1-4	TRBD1	TGTGCCAGCAGCCCCGAGCCGGGACAGGGTAATGAAAAACTGTTTTTT	CASSPEPGQGNEKLFF
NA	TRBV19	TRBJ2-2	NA	TGTGCCAGTTCGGACTTTATGCCGGGCACCGGGGAGCTGTTTTTT	CASSDFMPGTGELFF
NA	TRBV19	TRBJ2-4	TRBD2	TGTGCCAGTAGTGGGACTAGCGGGTCGATTCAGTACTTC	CASSGTSGSIQYF
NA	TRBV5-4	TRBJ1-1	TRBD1	TGTGCCAGCCGGACAGGGATGAACACTGAAGCTTTCTTT	CASRTGMNTEAFF
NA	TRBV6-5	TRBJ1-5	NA	TGTGCCAGCATTTTTAGCGGAGGCGTTCAGCCCCAGCATTTT	CASIFSGGVQPQHF
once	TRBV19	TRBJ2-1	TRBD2	TGTGCCAGTAGTACACTAGCGGGAGGCTCCTACAATGAGCAGTTCTTC	CASSTLAGGSYNEQFF
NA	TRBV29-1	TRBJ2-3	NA	TGCAGCGTTGAAGGGGCAGCCCGCACAGATACGCAGTATTTT	CSVEGAARTDTQYF
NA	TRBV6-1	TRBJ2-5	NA	TGTGCCAGCAGTGAAGGAGGACTCCGGGAGACCCAGTACTTC	CASSEGGLRETQYF
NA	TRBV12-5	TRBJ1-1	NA	TGTGCTAGTGGCGGGTTAGGAGGGAACACTGAAGCTTTCTTT	CASGGLGGNTEAFF
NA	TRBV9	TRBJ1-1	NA	TGTGCCAGCAGCGAGCCCGACAGATGGGGCACTGAAGCTTTCTTT	CASSEPDRWGTEAFF
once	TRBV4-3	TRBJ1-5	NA	TGCGCCAGCAGCACCTCGGCCCAGGATAGCAATCAGCCCCAGCATTTT	CASSTSAQDSNQPQHF
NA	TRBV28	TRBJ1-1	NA	TGTGCCAGCAGACAGATCTTTACTGAAGCTTTCTTT	CASRQIFTEAFF
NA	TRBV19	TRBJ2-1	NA	TGTGCCAGTATGGGGGCGACTAGCTACAATGAGCAGTTCTTC	CASMGATSYNEQFF